This paragraph covers one TCR beta chain sequence. This sample was included in a study of blood T cell repertoires in COVID-19. The protocol was immunoSEQ multiplex PCR, while the TCRdb copy is restricted to in-frame clones and leaves out a portion. The table includes 250,000 to 300,000 clones, roughly 92% detected once. The CDR3 sequence is 12 residues long. The V and J ends lost 4 bases and 8 bases, in that order; junction bases with no gene match: 5. CDR1 is SQVTM, CDR2 ANQGSEA, per germline. Sequenced sample: peripheral blood. J is TRBJ1-2 and V is TRBV29-1; 9 bases agree with TRBD1. This TCR came from a young woman with COVID-19, enrolled during active disease. CDR3 in DNA: TGCAGCGTTGCCGGGACAGGGAAGGGCTACACCTTC. It is translated as CSVAGTGKGYTF.